This T cell receptor beta chain was sequenced during a study of glioma-infiltrating T cells after dendritic cell vaccination. Study overall: Patients had newly diagnosed or recurrent glioblastoma and received dendritic cell vaccines. Patients received autologous tumor lysate-pulsed dendritic cell vaccination between about 2002 and 2013. Three intradermal dendritic cell vaccine injections were given every two weeks.

Time point specified: after dendritic cell vaccination, including at tumor progression/relapse. Libraries were prepared by immunoSEQ multiplex PCR; TCRdb keeps only in-frame clonotypes and omits some of them. The profile shows about 10,000 clones, roughly 80% of them singletons. The TCR originated in a human donor with glioblastoma. The material sequenced was blood, taken after dendritic cell vaccination.

CDR3 protein: CASSLYRGTGGTGANVLTF. The CDR3 region has the DNA TGTGCCAGCTCACTTTATCGGGGGACAGGGGGCACTGGGGCCAACGTCCTGACTTTC. The chain joins TRBV18 to TRBJ2-6, with 12 nucleotides matching TRBD1. The CDR3 covers 19 residues. V gave up 4 bases and J gave up 2 bases; unmatched junction bases: 9. CDR1 is KGHSH, CDR2 LQKENI, per germline.